Listed here are 4 T cell receptor beta chains from one sample, sequenced in a study of control samples from healthy donors and cancer patients. Clones were sequenced by immunoSEQ multiplex PCR, and TCRdb holds only the in-frame ones, with some missing. The repertoire consists of over 85,000 clones, with 85% to 90% occurring once and the leading ten covering around 3.5%. The sample was PBMCs. All receptors come from a woman aged 60-75 years with lung cancer.

The chain uses TRBV12-5 and TRBJ1-5; TRBD1 is a possible D gene (5 bases). V dropped 7 bases and J dropped 2 bases, with 12 bases sitting between them. There are 14 residues in the CDR3. From germline, CDR1 is LGHNT and CDR2 FRNRAP. This chain's CDR3 is CASAFPGGNQPQHF. CDR3 DNA: TGTGCTAGTGCTTTCCCGGGGGGCAATCAGCCCCAGCATTTT.

This chain links TRBV6-5 with TRBJ1-4, with 11 positions matching TRBD1. CDR3 size: 15 residues. In germline, CDR1 is MNHEY, CDR2 SVGAGI. J lost 8 bases, V lost 1 base, and 3 bases had no gene match. CDR3 sequence: CASSYFGTGGEKLFF. DNA for the CDR3: TGTGCCAGCAGTTACTTCGGGACAGGGGGAGAAAAACTGTTTTTT.

The chain combines TRBV24-1 with TRBJ2-3; D might be TRBD2 (6 bases). The CDR3 is made up of 11 amino acids. The germline V and J ends were trimmed by 6 bases and 9 bases, with 9 bases remaining between them. The germline gives CDR1 KGHDR, CDR2 SFDVKD. CDR3: CATSKEGTQYF. DNA for the CDR3: TGTGCCACCAGTAAGGAGGGGACGCAGTATTTT.

V gene TRBV2 combines with J gene TRBJ2-2; 7 bases line up with TRBD2. The CDR3 has 14 residues. Germline CDR1 is SNHLY and CDR2 is FYNNEI. After removal of 11 bases from V and 6 bases from J, the junction contained 12 bases not matched to a gene. CDR3 residues: CASLAGVEAGELFF. The CDR3 DNA follows: TGTGCCTCCCTGGCGGGAGTTGAGGCCGGGGAGCTGTTTTTT. Complete variable domain (other parts from reference TRBV2 and TRBJ2-2): EPEVTQTPSHQVTQMGQEVILRCVPISNHLYFYWYRQILGQKVEFLVSFYNNEISEKSEIFDDQFSVERPDGSNFTLKIRSTKLEDSAMYFCASLAGVEAGELFFGEGSRLTVL.